This T cell receptor beta chain stems from a study of OX40 agonist ivuxolimab in advanced cancers. Study information: Cancers in dose escalation were hepatocellular, melanoma, renal cell and head and neck.

CDR1 MNHNS and CDR2 SASEGT come from the germline V gene. The CDR3 totals 16 residues. V trimming: 3 bases; J trimming: 5 bases; junction bases outside the gene matches: 5. Assay used: immunoSEQ multiplex PCR; TCRdb lists only in-frame clones, some missing. The sample records approximately 33,000 clones, about 88% being singletons. The TCR comes from an adult with an advanced solid tumor such as melanoma, head and neck, liver or kidney cancer. This specimen was CD4+ or CD8+ T cells sorted from blood, taken in a trial of the OX40 agonist ivuxolimab. This chain uses TRBV6-1 with TRBJ2-2; TRBD2 matches 11 bases. CDR3 sequence (DNA): TGTGCCAGCAGTGAGATCCGACTAGCGGGGACCGGGGAGCTGTTTTTT. Translating it yields CASSEIRLAGTGELFF.